What follows are 27 T cell receptor beta chains derived from one specimen sequenced in a study of T cells in Graves' hyperthyroidism and ophthalmopathy. The CDR3 regions of TCR beta were amplified from RNA transcripts. HTBI primers were employed in a first-round RT-PCR of the TCR CDR3. TCRdb reprocessed the multiplex PCR reads via MiXCR and lists one record per CDR3 protein. Of around 600,000 distinct CDR3 sequences in the sample, approximately 15% were seen once. Sequenced sample: blood. All receptors come from a woman in her late teens or twenties with Graves' ophthalmopathy.

V is TRBV7-3 and J is TRBJ2-7; TRBD1 might be the D (6 bases). The CDR3 is 15 amino acids. V was trimmed by 4 bases and J by 0 bases, leaving 13 bases between them. Germline CDR1 is SGHTA and CDR2 is FQGTGA. CDR3 nucleotides: TGTGCCAGCAGCTCCCCAAGGGGACACTCCTACGAGCAGTACTTC. This sequence encodes CASSSPRGHSYEQYF.

The J gene is TRBJ1-3, the V gene TRBV9, with unresolved D. Germline V gene lookup returns CDR1 SGDLS and CDR2 YYNGEE. The CDR3 is 17 residues long. V lost 2 bases and J lost 0, with 15 bases in between. The CDR3 DNA follows: TGTGCCAGCAGCGTCGGCTGGGGTGGGTTCTCTGGAAACACCATATATTTT. As protein: CASSVGWGGFSGNTIYF.

Details on this clonotype: A much larger clone lies a single base off, so this may be a read error. The chain combines TRBV6-1 with TRBJ2-7; possible D gene TRBD2, 5 bases. Germline V gene sequence: CDR1 MNHNS, CDR2 SASEGT. Trimming took off 3 bases at V and 2 bases at J, with 8 bases between the two ends. This CDR3 region has 13 residues. CDR3 bases: TGTGCCAGCAGTGAGCGGGTCCCCTACGAGCAGTACTTC. Its translation is CASSERVPYEQYF.

This chain joins TRBV19 and TRBJ2-7; TRBD2 is a possible D gene (6 bases). CDR1 and CDR2 (germline): LNHDA, SQIVND (reference sequence). Deletions cut 3 bases from V and 2 bases from J, with 14 bases between. The CDR3 contains 15 residues. CDR3 nucleotide sequence: TGTGCCAGTAGTATCAGGGTAGCGGATCCCTACGAGCAGTACTTC. It yields the protein CASSIRVADPYEQYF.

This clonotype was found many times. The chain is built from TRBV18 and TRBJ1-2; a weak D match, TRBD1 (5 bases). CDR3 length equals 13 residues. The V and J ends lost 4 bases and 3 bases respectively, with 9 bases between them. Germline V gene lookup returns CDR1 KGHSH and CDR2 LQKENI. The CDR3 protein is CASSQDKDYGYTF. CDR3 nucleotide sequence: TGTGCCAGCTCACAGGACAAAGACTATGGCTACACCTTC.

This clonotype was detected ten times or more. V and J are TRBV10-3 and TRBJ2-7, with D hard to call. CDR3 size: 15 residues. The germline V gene encodes CDR1 ENHRY and CDR2 SYGVKD. V lost 2 bases and J lost 7, with 18 bases in between. CDR3 loop: CAISERIHSLVEQYF. The CDR3 DNA reads as TGTGCCATCAGTGAGAGGATTCACAGCCTCGTGGAGCAGTACTTC.

The V call is TRBV6-5, the J call TRBJ1-1; 10 bases are shared with TRBD1. Unmatched junction bases numbered 9, after V lost 2 bases and J lost 6 bases. Germline loops: CDR1 MNHEY, CDR2 SVGAGI. The CDR3 spans 16 residues. CDR3 in amino acids: CASSYGTGAALSEAFF. The CDR3 region has the DNA TGTGCCAGCAGTTACGGGACAGGGGCCGCCCTTTCTGAAGCTTTCTTT.

Ten or more counts support this clonotype. The chain uses TRBV12-5 and TRBJ2-1, with TRBD2 matching over 7 bases. This CDR3 contains 18 residues. Looked up from germline, CDR1 is LGHNT and CDR2 is FRNRAP. Trimming took 1 base from V and 0 from J; bases not matched to a gene: 9. The CDR3 is CASGLARLAASSYNEQFF. In DNA form, the CDR3 reads TGTGCTAGTGGTTTGGCTCGACTAGCCGCAAGCTCCTACAATGAGCAGTTCTTC.

The V call is TRBV20-1, the J call TRBJ1-3; D not certain. The CDR3 runs to 13 residues. V gave up 6 bases and J gave up 3 bases, with 12 bases separating them. Germline V gene data show CDR1 as DFQATT and CDR2 as SNEGSKA (reference sequence). CDR3 loop: CSALTVYGNTIYF. The CDR3, as DNA: TGCAGTGCCCTGACGGTCTATGGAAACACCATATATTTT.

This clonotype was seen ten or more times. The V call is TRBV6-6, the J call TRBJ2-1; D unresolved. Trimming cost V 0 bases and J 3 bases, with 6 bases left between them. Germline assignment: CDR1 MNHNY and CDR2 SVGAGI (reference sequence). This CDR3 region has 14 residues. The DNA for the CDR3 is TGTGCCAGCAGTTACTCTAGGGTCTACAATGAGCAGTTCTTC. Translated, it gives CASSYSRVYNEQFF.

This clonotype was seen repeatedly, ten times or more. The rearrangement joins TRBV3-1 to TRBJ2-7, with D possibly TRBD1 on 6 matching bases. The CDR3 extends over 15 amino acids. V lost 3 bases, J lost 5 bases, and 17 bases lay in between. In germline, CDR1 is LGHDT, CDR2 YNNKEL (reference sequence). The CDR3 protein is CASSQPWTESNEQYF. The DNA of the CDR3 is TGTGCCAGCAGCCAGCCCTGGACAGAGTCTAACGAGCAGTACTTC.

A word on this clonotype: A much more abundant neighbour one base away suggests this may be a read error. J is TRBJ2-7 and V is TRBV2; D remains unclear. The V gene's germline CDR1 is SNHLY and CDR2 FYNNEI. The CDR3 extends over 15 amino acids. CDR3 sequence (DNA): TGTGCCAGCAGTGTCCCCGGTCAGAGCTCCCACGAGCAGTACTTC. Translated: CASSVPGQSSHEQYF.

This clonotype was recorded at least ten times. The chain has TRBV28 and TRBJ1-3; D remains unclear. The CDR3 loop spans 14 amino acids. Germline assignment: CDR1 MDHEN and CDR2 SYDVKM. Trimming cost V 6 bases and J 0 bases, with 9 bases left between them. The CDR3 DNA reads TGTGCCAGCAGCCCCGCAAGCTCTGGAAACACCATATATTTT. Translating gives CASSPASSGNTIYF.

The sample holds many counts of this clonotype. This sequence joins TRBV20-1 and TRBJ2-1; D is uncertain. The CDR3 is 10 amino acids. Germline V gene data show CDR1 as DFQATT and CDR2 as SNEGSKA (reference sequence). Trimming shortened V by 3 bases and J by 8 bases, and 5 bases separated the two germline ends. For the CDR3, the DNA is TGCAGTGCTAGTATGGATGAGCAGTTCTTC. Its protein product is CSASMDEQFF.

This clonotype was observed a handful of times. The chain has TRBV28 and TRBJ1-5; D perhaps matches TRBD1 (5 bases). Germline values: CDR1 MDHEN, CDR2 SYDVKM. The CDR3 consists of 15 residues. V dropped 6 bases and J dropped 4 bases, with 16 bases sitting between them. The CDR3 spells CASSPWGVENQPQHF. The CDR3 DNA follows: TGTGCCAGCAGCCCTTGGGGGGTCGAGAATCAGCCCCAGCATTTT.

In its sample, this clonotype was seen many times. V gene TRBV30 combines with J gene TRBJ1-1; TRBD1 might be the D (5 bases). The V gene's germline CDR1 is GTSNPN and CDR2 SVGIG (reference sequence). Trimming left V 4 bases short and J 6 bases short, with 9 bases between. The CDR3 extends over 11 amino acids. The CDR3 region has the DNA TGTGCCTGGATTGGGGCTGCTGAAGCTTTCTTT. Protein sequence: CAWIGAAEAFF.

This clonotype has a count of ten or more. The J gene is TRBJ1-1, the V gene TRBV5-6; D uncertain. This CDR3 comprises 11 residues. CDR1 is SGHDT and CDR2 is YYEEEE in the germline V gene. Trimming stripped 3 bases from V and 1 base from J, with 1 base between. CDR3 in DNA: TGTGCCAGCAGCTGGAACACTGAAGCTTTCTTT. This gives the protein CASSWNTEAFF.

This clonotype was counted ten times or more. The gene calls are TRBV27 and TRBJ2-7, with TRBD2 identical over 7 bases. This CDR3 contains 15 residues. J lost 2 bases, V lost 0 bases, and 4 bases had no gene match. Germline loops: CDR1 MNHEY, CDR2 SMNVEV (reference sequence). DNA for the CDR3: TGTGCCAGCAGTTTATCAGGACTAGGGGCCTACGAGCAGTACTTC. Its protein product is CASSLSGLGAYEQYF.

The chain combines TRBV20-1 with TRBJ2-7, with D perhaps TRBD1 (6 bases). The CDR3 length is 15 residues. V dropped 5 bases and J dropped 2 bases, with 19 bases sitting between them. The V gene's germline CDR1 is DFQATT and CDR2 SNEGSKA (reference sequence). This chain's CDR3 is CSAWGRFTGPYEQYF. The CDR3 DNA reads TGCAGTGCTTGGGGTCGTTTCACAGGGCCCTACGAGCAGTACTTC.

This clonotype was detected ten times or more. This chain connects TRBV27 to TRBJ1-2; 8 bases match TRBD1. The ends lost 4 bases at V and 4 bases at J; junction bases unmatched: 11. This CDR3 contains 16 residues. Per germline, CDR1 MNHEY and CDR2 SMNVEV (reference sequence). For the CDR3, the DNA is TGTGCCAGCAGTTCCCATGGACAGGGTGGGGCCTATGGCTACACCTTC. Translated, it gives CASSSHGQGGAYGYTF.

This clonotype occurred many times. The rearrangement links TRBV12-3 or TRBV12-4 to TRBJ1-1, with a possible D match to TRBD1 (5 bases). This CDR3 has 15 residues. V dropped 7 bases and J dropped 1 base, with 16 bases sitting between them. The chain's CDR3 is CASTHWGSRNTEAFF. DNA of the CDR3: TGTGCCAGCACTCATTGGGGGTCCCGGAACACTGAAGCTTTCTTT.

This clonotype was seen a few times. The rearrangement links TRBV4-1 to TRBJ1-6, with D perhaps TRBD1 (5 bases). Trimming cost V 0 bases and J 7 bases, with 19 bases left between them. From germline, CDR1 is MGHRA and CDR2 YSYEKL. CDR3 length equals 18 residues. The CDR3 sequence is CASSQEAQVSVYNSPLHF. For the CDR3, the DNA is TGCGCCAGCAGCCAAGAGGCACAGGTCAGCGTCTACAATTCACCCCTCCACTTT.

This clonotype was counted between two and nine times. The chain employs TRBV19 and TRBJ1-1; TRBD1 matches at 8 bases. This CDR3 contains 17 residues. Unmatched junction bases numbered 13, after V lost 4 bases and J lost 3 bases. CDR1 is LNHDA, CDR2 SQIVND, per germline (reference sequence). The CDR3 DNA reads as TGTGCCAGTAGTAGCTTCGCAGGGGGCTATTTTGACACTGAAGCTTTCTTT. This sequence encodes CASSSFAGGYFDTEAFF.

As for this clonotype: Since a much larger clone is just one base distant, this may be a read error. This chain joins TRBV24-1 and TRBJ1-5; D is ambiguous. This CDR3 comprises 13 residues. CDR1 is KGHDR and CDR2 is SFDVKD in the germline V gene. DNA for the CDR3: TGTGCCACCAGTGAGTATGACAATCAGCCCCAGCGTTTT. Amino acid sequence: CATSEYDNQPQRF.

The V gene is TRBV4-2, the J gene TRBJ1-2; 8 bases fit TRBD1. CDR1 and CDR2 from the germline V gene are LGHNA and YNFKEQ. The trim removed 6 bases at V and 3 bases at J, leaving 9 bases unmatched. There are 15 residues in the CDR3. CDR3 DNA sequence: TGTGCCAGCAGACAGGGGGGGAGCCGGGACTATGGCTACACCTTC. Translating it yields CASRQGGSRDYGYTF.

In this sample, this clonotype turned up many times. The V gene is TRBV11-1, the J gene TRBJ2-1; 10 nucleotides line up with TRBD2. V trimming: 3 bases; J trimming: 9 bases; junction bases outside the gene matches: 8. The CDR3 length is 15 residues. Per the germline V gene, CDR1 is SGHAT and CDR2 is FQDESV (reference sequence). The CDR3 sequence: CASSFLAGEPGEQFF. The CDR3 DNA reads TGTGCCAGCAGCTTCCTAGCGGGAGAGCCTGGTGAGCAGTTCTTC.

This clonotype was recorded at least ten times. This sequence joins TRBV30 and TRBJ1-4; TRBD1 is a possible D gene (5 bases). Germline-derived CDR1 and CDR2 are GTSNPN and SVGIG (reference sequence). V lost 7 bases and J 5 bases, leaving 11 bases between the germline ends. The CDR3 covers 12 residues. CDR3 nucleotides: TGTGCCTCGGACACGGCGAATGAAAAACTGTTTTTT. Its protein product is CASDTANEKLFF.